Listed below are T cell receptor beta chains from one sample, sequenced in a study of blood T cells in healthy people across ages. TCRdb re-called the 5' RACE reads with MiXCR, one entry per CDR3 protein. This sample has about 1.4 million distinct CDR3 sequences; approximately 59% occur once, and the top ten carry 6.5% to 8.5%. Material for sequencing was blood. The receptors derive from a man aged 18 to 30 in good health. The CDR3 runs from the conserved cysteine through the conserved F or W. A D gene is named only where the DNA matches it firmly. Clone size is given for some rows only: seen once, a few or many times, or a class if the clone is expanded.

abundance,len,j_gene,d_gene,v_gene,CDR3aa,CDR3nt
-,16,TRBJ2-1,TRBD1,TRBV9,CASSVATRGRYNEQFF,TGTGCCAGCAGCGTAGCTACGAGGGGGCGGTACAATGAGCAGTTCTTC
-,13,TRBJ2-1,TRBD1,TRBV6-2/TRBV6-3,CASSQNDRVQQFF,TGTGCCAGCAGTCAAAACGACAGGGTTCAGCAGTTCTTC
-,15,TRBJ1-2,-,TRBV7-2,CASSPWDPTNYGYTF,TGTGCCAGCAGCCCCTGGGATCCTACTAACTATGGCTACACCTTC
few,15,TRBJ2-1,TRBD1,TRBV5-1,CASSFNRGLGNEQFF,TGCGCCAGCAGCTTTAACAGGGGGCTAGGCAATGAGCAGTTCTTC
-,16,TRBJ2-5,TRBD2,TRBV20-1,CSATPGLAGDSSEQYF,TGCAGTGCGACACCGGGACTAGCGGGGGACAGTAGTGAGCAGTACTTC
few,15,TRBJ2-3,-,TRBV6-5,CASSPGTPSTDTQYF,TGTGCCAGCAGTCCCGGGACGCCAAGCACAGATACGCAGTATTTT
-,14,TRBJ2-1,-,TRBV4-1,CASSQVYGAAEQFF,TGCGCCAGCAGTCAAGTGTACGGCGCCGCTGAGCAGTTCTTC
few,16,TRBJ2-1,-,TRBV6-2/TRBV6-3,CASSSRGSNRYNEQFF,TGTGCCAGCAGTTCAAGAGGGAGCAACCGGTACAATGAGCAGTTCTTC
-,15,TRBJ2-3,-,TRBV7-8,CASSLAEDGTDTQYF,TGTGCCAGCAGCTTAGCCGAAGATGGCACAGATACGCAGTATTTT
-,16,TRBJ2-1,TRBD2,TRBV4-3,CASSQDMTSGLNEQFF,TGCGCCAGCAGCCAAGATATGACTAGCGGTTTGAATGAGCAGTTCTTC
once,15,TRBJ1-5,TRBD1,TRBV20-1,CSASAGTDSNQPQHF,TGCAGTGCTAGTGCCGGGACAGATAGCAATCAGCCCCAGCATTTT
-,13,TRBJ1-1,-,TRBV25-1,CASSERMNTEAFF,TGTGCCAGCAGTGAGCGGATGAACACTGAAGCTTTCTTT
-,14,TRBJ1-1,-,TRBV20-1,CSAQEAGWGTEAFF,TGCAGTGCTCAGGAGGCAGGGTGGGGAACTGAAGCTTTCTTT
-,14,TRBJ2-7,-,TRBV4-3,CASSLDTTGYEQYF,TGCGCCAGCAGCCTGGACACGACCGGCTACGAGCAGTACTTC
-,15,TRBJ2-1,TRBD2,TRBV5-1,CASKERDPSYNEQFF,TGCGCCAGCAAAGAGCGGGATCCCTCCTACAATGAGCAGTTCTTC
-,16,TRBJ2-1,-,TRBV5-1,CASSPFPLCSYNEQFF,TGCGCCAGCAGCCCCTTCCCACTGTGCTCCTACAATGAGCAGTTCTTC
-,15,TRBJ1-1,-,TRBV2,CASSRGRSSSGEAFF,TGTGCCAGCAGTCGGGGACGGAGCTCGAGCGGTGAAGCTTTCTTT
few,14,TRBJ2-7,-,TRBV29-1,CSVDTGPPTYEQYF,TGCAGCGTTGATACAGGGCCTCCAACCTACGAGCAGTACTTC
-,16,TRBJ2-7,TRBD1,TRBV4-2,CASSQESGGGSYEQYF,TGTGCCAGCAGCCAAGAATCAGGGGGCGGGTCCTACGAGCAGTACTTC
-,15,TRBJ1-2,-,TRBV5-1,CASSLDPGAGYGYTF,TGCGCCAGCAGCTTGGATCCGGGGGCGGGCTATGGCTACACCTTC
-,15,TRBJ1-5,-,TRBV4-1,CASSQRSMDNQPQHF,TGCGCCAGCAGCCAAAGGAGTATGGACAATCAGCCCCAGCATTTT
once,16,TRBJ2-7,-,TRBV11-2,CASSLDRLTASYEQYF,TGTGCCAGCAGCTTAGACCGTCTGACCGCCTCCTACGAGCAGTACTTC
-,17,TRBJ2-3,TRBD2,TRBV28,CASSLPQGAGVSDTQYF,TGTGCCAGCAGTTTACCCCAAGGAGCGGGAGTATCAGATACGCAGTATTTT
-,15,TRBJ1-5,-,TRBV10-3,CAISESRADNQPQHF,TGTGCCATCAGTGAGTCGAGAGCAGATAATCAGCCCCAGCATTTT
few,11,TRBJ2-1,TRBD2,TRBV29-1,CSVEGLAEQFF,TGCAGCGTTGAGGGACTAGCGGAGCAGTTCTTC
-,13,TRBJ2-2,-,TRBV20-1,CSAGEANTGELFF,TGCAGTGCGGGGGAGGCGAACACCGGGGAGCTGTTTTTT
once,18,TRBJ2-3,TRBD2,TRBV20-1,CSARAQGLAGVTRDTQYF,TGCAGTGCTAGAGCACAGGGACTAGCGGGGGTAACTCGGGATACGCAGTATTTT
-,14,TRBJ2-5,-,TRBV28,CASSLRVVLETQYF,TGTGCCAGCAGCCTCAGGGTGGTTCTGGAGACCCAGTACTTC
-,15,TRBJ2-7,TRBD1,TRBV2,CASSGRTGSYHEQYF,TGTGCCAGCAGTGGTAGGACAGGGTCCTATCACGAGCAGTACTTC
-,15,TRBJ1-2,-,TRBV5-5,CASSSDATPFYGYTF,TGTGCCAGCAGCTCCGACGCCACTCCGTTCTATGGCTACACCTTC
-,13,TRBJ1-6,-,TRBV9,CASARQGSSPLHF,TGTGCCAGCGCCCGGCAGGGAAGTTCACCCCTCCACTTT
-,15,TRBJ1-4,-,TRBV28,CASSLGAKGIKKLFF,TGTGCCAGCAGTTTAGGGGCGAAGGGTATAAAAAAACTGTTTTTT
once,17,TRBJ2-1,TRBD1,TRBV12-3/TRBV12-4,CASSTSTGQGEINEQFF,TGTGCCAGCAGCACCTCGACGGGACAGGGAGAAATCAATGAGCAGTTCTTC
few,12,TRBJ1-2,TRBD1,TRBV29-1,CSGPRDRGGYTF,TGCAGCGGCCCCCGGGACAGGGGTGGCTACACCTTC
few,15,TRBJ2-1,TRBD1,TRBV6-2/TRBV6-3,CASSFGQGWDNEQFF,TGTGCCAGCAGCTTCGGACAGGGTTGGGACAATGAGCAGTTCTTC
-,15,TRBJ2-7,-,TRBV3-1,CASSQGHQLVRIQYF,TGTGCCAGCAGCCAAGGTCATCAACTAGTACGGATTCAGTACTTC
-,13,TRBJ1-5,-,TRBV12-3/TRBV12-4,CASSSAGDQPQHF,TGTGCCAGCAGTTCCGCAGGGGATCAGCCCCAGCATTTT
-,15,TRBJ2-1,TRBD2,TRBV20-1,CSARGLRGGYNEQFF,TGCAGTGCTCGGGGACTACGCGGTGGTTACAATGAGCAGTTCTTC
-,12,TRBJ2-3,-,TRBV25-1,CASSDLEDTQYF,TGTGCCAGCAGTGACCTGGAAGATACGCAGTATTTT
-,18,TRBJ2-1,-,TRBV7-9,CASSLAIGSRISYNEQFF,TGTGCCAGCAGCTTAGCGATCGGGTCCAGAATTTCCTACAATGAGCAGTTCTTC
-,14,TRBJ2-5,-,TRBV6-6,CASSSPGRLETQYF,TGTGCCAGCAGTTCTCCCGGCCGACTAGAGACCCAGTACTTC
-,13,TRBJ1-2,-,TRBV20-1,CSAENGEHYGYTF,TGCAGTGCCGAAAATGGGGAACACTATGGCTACACCTTC
-,13,TRBJ2-3,TRBD1,TRBV29-1,CSVEGQGKDTQYF,TGCAGCGTTGAGGGACAGGGGAAAGATACGCAGTATTTT
-,13,TRBJ2-7,-,TRBV4-1,CASSLHLSYEQYF,TGCGCCAGCAGTCTCCATCTCTCCTACGAGCAGTACTTC
few,16,TRBJ2-3,-,TRBV21-1,CASSKTRASEGVTQYF,TGTGCCAGCAGTAAAACGAGGGCTAGCGAGGGTGTTACGCAGTATTTT
-,14,TRBJ2-5,TRBD1,TRBV12-3/TRBV12-4,CASSYNRGGETQYF,TGTGCCAGCAGCTATAACAGGGGCGGTGAGACCCAGTACTTC
-,14,TRBJ2-5,TRBD1,TRBV3-1,CASSRRQGRETQYF,TGTGCCAGCAGCCGACGACAGGGGAGAGAGACCCAGTACTTC
-,12,TRBJ1-1,-,TRBV29-1,CSVKREYTEAFF,TGCAGCGTTAAGAGGGAGTACACTGAAGCTTTCTTT
-,14,TRBJ1-2,-,TRBV11-2,CASSSLGLSYGYTF,TGTGCCAGCAGCTCTCTGGGCCTCAGCTATGGCTACACCTTC
-,16,TRBJ1-2,-,TRBV7-4,CASSLILLQGAVGYTF,TGTGCCAGCAGCCTAATACTATTACAGGGTGCGGTGGGCTACACCTTC
few,16,TRBJ2-4,-,TRBV12-3/TRBV12-4,CASSTTGNSGLNIQYF,TGTGCCAGCAGTACAACAGGGAATTCGGGTCTAAACATTCAGTACTTC